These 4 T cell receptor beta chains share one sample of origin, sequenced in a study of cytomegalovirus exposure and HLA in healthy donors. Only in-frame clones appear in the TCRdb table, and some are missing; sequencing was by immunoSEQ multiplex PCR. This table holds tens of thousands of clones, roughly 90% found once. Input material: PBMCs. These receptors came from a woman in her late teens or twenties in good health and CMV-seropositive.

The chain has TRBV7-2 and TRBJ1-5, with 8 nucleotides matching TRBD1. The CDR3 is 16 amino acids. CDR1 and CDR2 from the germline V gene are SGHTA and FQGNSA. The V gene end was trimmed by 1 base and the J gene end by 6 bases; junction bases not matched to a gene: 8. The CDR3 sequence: CASSLVGGQGSQPQHF. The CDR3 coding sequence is TGTGCCAGCAGCTTAGTAGGCGGACAGGGTAGTCAGCCCCAGCATTTT.

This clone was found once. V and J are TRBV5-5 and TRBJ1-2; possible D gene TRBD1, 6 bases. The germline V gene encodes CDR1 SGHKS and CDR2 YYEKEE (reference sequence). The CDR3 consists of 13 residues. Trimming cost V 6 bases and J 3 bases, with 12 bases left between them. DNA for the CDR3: TGTGCCAGCAACCCGACAGGATACTATGGCTACACCTTC. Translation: CASNPTGYYGYTF.

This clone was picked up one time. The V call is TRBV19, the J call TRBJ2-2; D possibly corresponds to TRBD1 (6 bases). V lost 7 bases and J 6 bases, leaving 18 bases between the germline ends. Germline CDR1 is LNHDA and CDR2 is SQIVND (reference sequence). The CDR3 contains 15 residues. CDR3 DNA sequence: TGTGCCAGTACATCACGACAGGCACCCGCCGGGGAGCTGTTTTTT. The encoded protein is CASTSRQAPAGELFF.

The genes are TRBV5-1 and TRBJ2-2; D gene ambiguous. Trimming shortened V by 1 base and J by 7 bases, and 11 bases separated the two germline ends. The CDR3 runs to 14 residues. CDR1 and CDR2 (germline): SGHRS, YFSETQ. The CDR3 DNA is TGCGCCAGCAGCTTGTCCCCGGGTTTCGGGGAGCTGTTTTTT. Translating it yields CASSLSPGFGELFF.